Presented here are 24 T cell receptor beta chains from one specimen sequenced in a study of blood T cell repertoires in COVID-19. Using immunoSEQ multiplex PCR, the repertoire was profiled, and TCRdb retains in-frame clones only, with some absent. Seen here are 180,000 or so clones, 86% observed once, and the top ten hold almost 1%. Sample: peripheral blood. The receptors stem from a young man with acute or convalescent COVID-19.

Only one count was recorded for this clone. CDR3 in DNA: TGTGCCAGCAGCTTAAGACAGGGGGCAGGCACCGGGGAGCTGTTTTTT. It encodes CASSLRQGAGTGELFF. This sequence joins TRBV11-2 and TRBJ2-2; TRBD1 matches 10 bases. Germline trimming cut 2 bases from V and 4 bases from J; bases unmatched to any gene: 4. Germline CDR1 is SGHAT and CDR2 is FQNNGV. The CDR3 is made up of 16 amino acids.

This clone was detected only once. The chain uses TRBV5-1 and TRBJ1-1, with D perhaps TRBD1 (5 bases). Germline CDR1 is SGHRS and CDR2 is YFSETQ. V shed 2 bases and J shed 5 bases, with 16 bases lying between them. CDR3 size: 15 residues. This CDR3 reads CASSLMMGGGTEAFF. The CDR3 DNA reads TGCGCCAGCAGCTTAATGATGGGTGGGGGGACTGAAGCTTTCTTT.

The chain uses TRBV7-9 and TRBJ1-6, with D possibly being TRBD1 (6 bases). V was pared by 7 bases and J by 9 bases, with 25 bases between. The CDR3 totals 17 residues. Germline lookup yields CDR1 SEHNR and CDR2 FQNEAQ (reference sequence). DNA for the CDR3: TGTGCCAGCACCTCCTTTCTGGGCAGGGGATTTAGTTCACCCCTCCACTTT. This sequence encodes CASTSFLGRGFSSPLHF.

The chain joins TRBV14 to TRBJ2-5; the D is unclear. The V gene lost 4 bases and the J gene lost 5 bases, with 14 bases spanning the gap. CDR1 and CDR2 (germline): SGHDN, FVKESK. This CDR3 has 14 amino acids. The CDR3 DNA is TGTGCCAGCAGCCGCCCAAGCGTTCCGGAGACCCAGTACTTC. Amino acid sequence: CASSRPSVPETQYF. Based on the CDR3 plus reference TRBV14 and TRBJ2-5, the full variable domain is EAGVTQFPSHSVIEKGQTVTLRCDPISGHDNLYWYRRVMGKEIKFLLHFVKESKQDESGMPNNRFLAERTGGTYSTLKVQPAELEDSGVYFCASSRPSVPETQYFGPGTRLLVL.

The CDR3 nucleotides are TGTGCCAGCGGACTGACAGGGAATTCACCCCTCCACTTT. Its translation is CASGLTGNSPLHF. The J gene is TRBJ1-6, the V gene TRBV27; TRBD1 aligns across 7 bases. The germline V gene has CDR1 MNHEY and CDR2 SMNVEV (reference sequence). V lost 8 bases, J lost 7 bases, and 5 bases stayed unmatched. This CDR3 spans 13 amino acids.

This clone has a handful of counts. Additional DNA sequences in this sample encode the identical CDR3. The J gene is TRBJ2-1, the V gene TRBV2; TRBD1 matches 12 bases. This CDR3 has 14 residues. Looked up from germline, CDR1 is SNHLY and CDR2 is FYNNEI. V shed 6 bases, J shed 7 bases, and the junction held 4 bases outside the gene matches. The CDR3 spells CASSRDRGLNEQFF. CDR3 bases: TGTGCCAGCAGCCGGGACAGGGGGCTAAATGAGCAGTTCTTC.

This chain connects TRBV24-1 to TRBJ2-1; D is possibly TRBD1 (6 bases). The CDR3 covers 14 residues. Trimming removed 4 bases from V and 8 bases from J, with 14 bases in between. Germline V gene lookup returns CDR1 KGHDR and CDR2 SFDVKD. The DNA for the CDR3 is TGTGCCACCAGTGACCACTACAGGGTCGATGAGCAGTTCTTC. Protein sequence: CATSDHYRVDEQFF.

A few counts support this clone. The chain joins TRBV14 to TRBJ1-3; D not resolved. Germline V gene sequence: CDR1 SGHDN, CDR2 FVKESK. The CDR3 covers 15 residues. Trimming took 1 base from V and 0 from J, leaving 7 bases between them. CDR3 loop: CASSQARNSGNTIYF. In DNA form, the CDR3 reads TGTGCCAGCAGCCAAGCCAGAAACTCTGGAAACACCATATATTTT.

In this sample, this clone turned up once. DNA of the CDR3: TGTGCCAGCTCACCAGGCTTGAGGGGGTTCTACGAGCAGTACGTC. Its translation: CASSPGLRGFYEQYV. The rearrangement joins TRBV18 to TRBJ2-7; the D gene is possibly TRBD1 (6 bases). The length of the CDR3 is 15 residues. Trimming removed 2 bases from V and 3 bases from J, with 14 bases in between. The germline V gene has CDR1 KGHSH and CDR2 LQKENI.

The rearrangement links TRBV15 to TRBJ1-3; D call uncertain. The CDR3 spans 16 residues. CDR1 and CDR2 (germline): LNHNV, YYDKDF (reference sequence). V was trimmed by 6 bases and J by 0 bases, leaving 15 bases between them. CDR3 nucleotides: TGTGCCACCAGTCTCACTGGAGGCGGCTCTGGAAACACCATATATTTT. This encodes CATSLTGGGSGNTIYF.

This rearrangement joins TRBV30 to TRBJ1-6; no clear D gene. The CDR3 spans 14 residues. Germline CDR1 and CDR2: GTSNPN and SVGIG (reference sequence). Between the trimmed V and J ends, which lost 0 bases and 8 bases, there was a span of 11 bases. DNA for the CDR3: TGTGCCTGGAGTGTACATTCCGCCGATTCACCCCTCCACTTT. Translated, it gives CAWSVHSADSPLHF.

This clone was seen a few times. This chain uses TRBV11-2 with TRBJ2-1, with 7 bases lining up with TRBD1. The CDR3 covers 15 residues. CDR1 SGHAT and CDR2 FQNNGV come from the germline V gene. J was trimmed by 6 bases and V by 6 bases; bases with no gene match: 11. This CDR3 is CASSGWATGSNEQFF. The CDR3 DNA is TGTGCCAGCAGTGGTTGGGCGACAGGGAGCAATGAGCAGTTCTTC.

The chain combines TRBV19 with TRBJ2-3; 10 bases align to TRBD2. In germline, CDR1 is LNHDA, CDR2 SQIVND (reference sequence). Germline trimming cut 3 bases from V and 5 bases from J; bases unmatched to any gene: 8. This CDR3 spans 16 amino acids. CDR3 in amino acids: CASSIGLAGARDTQYF. The CDR3 region has the DNA TGTGCCAGTAGTATCGGCCTAGCGGGGGCGAGAGATACGCAGTATTTT. The full variable domain, in which reference TRBV19 and TRBJ2-3 provide the parts outside the CDR3, is DGGITQSPKYLFRKEGQNVTLSCEQNLNHDAMYWYRQDPGQGLRLIYYSQIVNDFQKGDIAEGYSVSREKKESFPLTVTSAQKNPTAFYLCASSIGLAGARDTQYFGPGTRLTVL.

The chain couples TRBV5-1 to TRBJ1-5; D possibly corresponds to TRBD1 (6 bases). V was trimmed by 0 bases and J by 7 bases, leaving 11 bases between them. From germline, CDR1 is SGHRS and CDR2 YFSETQ. The CDR3 sequence is 14 residues long. CDR3 nucleotides: TGCGCCAGCAGCTTGGCCGGGGGGCAACAGCCCCAGCATTTT. Encoded protein: CASSLAGGQQPQHF.

V is TRBV6-5 and J is TRBJ1-4, with D unclear. The CDR3 covers 14 residues. In germline, CDR1 is MNHEY, CDR2 SVGAGI. V shed 6 bases and J shed 0 bases, with 8 bases lying between them. The CDR3 DNA is TGTGCCAGCAGCCTCGGGGCAACTAATGAAAAACTGTTTTTT. The encoded protein is CASSLGATNEKLFF.

This sequence joins TRBV7-9 and TRBJ1-3, with D tentatively TRBD1 (5 bases). The CDR3 is made up of 14 amino acids. CDR1 and CDR2 (germline): SEHNR, FQNEAQ (reference sequence). V was clipped by 3 bases and J by 8 bases, with 14 bases between them. The CDR3 region is CASSLVQGRDTIYF. The CDR3 nucleotides are TGTGCCAGCAGCTTGGTCCAGGGTAGGGACACCATATATTTT.

V is TRBV2 and J is TRBJ1-2; 7 positions match TRBD1. The CDR3 is 15 residues long. Germline CDR1 SNHLY, CDR2 FYNNEI. The junction had 8 bases not matched to a gene; V was cut back by 6 bases and J by 1 base. CDR3 coding DNA: TGTGCCAGCAGAGGTCGACAGGGAGATAACTATGGCTACACCTTC. Translating gives CASRGRQGDNYGYTF.

The chain has TRBV30 and TRBJ1-1, with 9 nucleotides matching TRBD1. Germline V gives CDR1 GTSNPN, CDR2 SVGIG (reference sequence). V shed 4 bases and J 1 base; nucleotides not matched to a gene: 7. The CDR3 extends over 15 amino acids. CDR3 sequence: CAWKTPGQGNTEAFF. The CDR3, as DNA: TGTGCCTGGAAGACACCGGGACAGGGGAACACTGAAGCTTTCTTT.

The chain joins TRBV4-2 to TRBJ1-3; D ambiguous. CDR1 is LGHNA, CDR2 YNFKEQ, per germline. The CDR3 covers 13 residues. The ends were cut back, 3 bases at V and 3 bases at J, with 6 bases in the middle. CDR3 nucleotide sequence: TGTGCCAGCAGCCAGGGAGGTGGAAACACCATATATTTT. It encodes CASSQGGGNTIYF.

The CDR3, as DNA: TGTGCCAGTAGTCCGCCGGGGTTCTATGGCTACACCTTC. It codes for CASSPPGFYGYTF. This chain connects TRBV19 to TRBJ1-2; D is unclear. Trimming removed 5 bases at V and 4 bases at J, with 11 bases between. From germline, CDR1 is LNHDA and CDR2 SQIVND (reference sequence). The CDR3 length is 13 residues.

V gene TRBV4-1 combines with J gene TRBJ2-7; TRBD1 matches at 9 bases. From germline, CDR1 is MGHRA and CDR2 YSYEKL. The CDR3 covers 16 residues. With 0 bases clipped from V and 4 bases from J, the junction kept 7 bases outside the gene matches. This CDR3 is CASSQDFDRGAYEQYF. The DNA for the CDR3 is TGCGCCAGCAGCCAAGATTTTGACAGGGGGGCTTACGAGCAGTACTTC.

The chain joins TRBV5-1 to TRBJ2-3, with 8 bases identical to TRBD2. The CDR3 consists of 16 residues. Germline trimming cut 1 base from V and 2 bases from J; bases unmatched to any gene: 6. CDR1 and CDR2 (germline): SGHRS, YFSETQ. CDR3 amino acids: CASSLRGSGNTDTQYF. The CDR3, as DNA: TGCGCCAGCAGCTTGCGGGGTAGCGGGAACACAGATACGCAGTATTTT.

CDR3 in DNA: TGTGCCACCAGTGCAGGCCTAGCGGGGGTACAAGAGACCCAGTACTTC. Amino acids: CATSAGLAGVQETQYF. The chain links TRBV24-1 to TRBJ2-5; 10 positions match TRBD2. V was pared by 5 bases and J by 2 bases, with 7 bases of the junction left unmatched. There are 16 residues in the CDR3. Looked up from germline, CDR1 is KGHDR and CDR2 is SFDVKD.

This chain links TRBV7-2 with TRBJ2-1, with a weak D call TRBD2 (6 bases). Looked up from germline, CDR1 is SGHTA and CDR2 is FQGNSA. The V end lost 4 bases, the J end lost 8 bases, and 15 bases lay between the germline ends. The CDR3 loop spans 14 amino acids. Here the CDR3 reads CASSSRLVQDEQFF. Here the CDR3 DNA reads TGTGCCAGCAGCTCCCGACTAGTACAAGATGAGCAGTTCTTC.